These 7 T cell receptor beta chains were all obtained from the same sample, sequenced in a study of CD8 T cells in Susac syndrome. It was with random hexamers that 0.5 to 1 ug RNA was reverse transcribed. TCRdb analysed the immunoSEQ multiplex PCR reads with MiXCR anew, one entry per CDR3 protein. The sample lists some 70,000 distinct CDR3 sequences; around 96% were seen once. The specimen was CD8+ T cells from PBMCs. The receptors originated from a human donor with multiple sclerosis.

The chain is built from TRBV30 and TRBJ1-1; tentative D call: TRBD1 (5 bases). The V gene lost 1 base and the J gene lost 8 bases, with 11 bases spanning the gap. This CDR3 region has 12 residues. In germline, CDR1 is GTSNPN, CDR2 SVGIG (reference sequence). The CDR3, as DNA: TGTGCCTGGAGTGAGGTGGGACTCGAAGCTTTCTTT. Translating it yields CAWSEVGLEAFF.

V is TRBV7-9 and J is TRBJ2-2; D not resolved. The V gene lost 3 bases and the J gene lost 5 bases, with 19 bases spanning the gap. CDR3 length equals 17 residues. Germline CDR1 and CDR2: SEHNR and FQNEAQ (reference sequence). DNA of the CDR3: TGTGCCAGCAGCTTCAACCCCAATTTGGAAGTGACCGGGGAGCTGTTTTTT. Amino acids: CASSFNPNLEVTGELFF.

V is TRBV11-2 and J is TRBJ2-7; 8 bases map to TRBD2. CDR3 size: 14 residues. V trimming: 0 bases; J trimming: 4 bases; junction bases outside the gene matches: 2. Per the germline V gene, CDR1 is SGHAT and CDR2 is FQNNGV. CDR3 in DNA: TGTGCCAGCAGCTTAGAGAGCGGGGGTTACGAGCAGTACTTC. Its protein product is CASSLESGGYEQYF.

J is TRBJ1-2 and V is TRBV30; 10 bases align to TRBD1. The CDR3 length is 13 residues. Germline lookup yields CDR1 GTSNPN and CDR2 SVGIG (reference sequence). Germline trimming cut 1 base from V and 6 bases from J; bases unmatched to any gene: 2. This CDR3 is CAWSAGTGDGYTF. The CDR3 DNA is TGTGCCTGGAGTGCCGGGACAGGGGATGGCTACACCTTC.

The rearrangement uses TRBV4-3 and TRBJ2-6; no firm D call. V was pared by 0 bases and J by 1 base, with 10 bases between. The CDR3 totals 17 residues. Germline CDR1 reads LGHNA; CDR2 reads YSLEER. The CDR3 loop is CASSQDIVGSGANVLTF. DNA of the CDR3: TGCGCCAGCAGCCAAGATATAGTCGGGTCTGGGGCCAACGTCCTGACTTTC.

The chain employs TRBV6-6 and TRBJ1-2; 7 positions match TRBD1. Per germline, CDR1 MNHNY and CDR2 SVGAGI (reference sequence). CDR3 length equals 14 residues. The J segment lost 4 bases and the V segment lost 5 bases, leaving 7 bases of the junction unmatched. CDR3 in amino acids: CASSGFGTVYGYTF. Written as DNA, the CDR3 is TGTGCCAGCAGTGGGTTTGGGACAGTCTATGGCTACACCTTC.

This chain links TRBV19 with TRBJ2-1; D gene uncertain. The V gene lost 3 bases and the J gene lost 9 bases, with 9 bases spanning the gap. Germline CDR1 LNHDA, CDR2 SQIVND (reference sequence). The CDR3 loop spans 12 amino acids. CDR3: CASSITVAEQFF. CDR3 DNA: TGTGCCAGTAGTATTACGGTGGCTGAGCAGTTCTTC.